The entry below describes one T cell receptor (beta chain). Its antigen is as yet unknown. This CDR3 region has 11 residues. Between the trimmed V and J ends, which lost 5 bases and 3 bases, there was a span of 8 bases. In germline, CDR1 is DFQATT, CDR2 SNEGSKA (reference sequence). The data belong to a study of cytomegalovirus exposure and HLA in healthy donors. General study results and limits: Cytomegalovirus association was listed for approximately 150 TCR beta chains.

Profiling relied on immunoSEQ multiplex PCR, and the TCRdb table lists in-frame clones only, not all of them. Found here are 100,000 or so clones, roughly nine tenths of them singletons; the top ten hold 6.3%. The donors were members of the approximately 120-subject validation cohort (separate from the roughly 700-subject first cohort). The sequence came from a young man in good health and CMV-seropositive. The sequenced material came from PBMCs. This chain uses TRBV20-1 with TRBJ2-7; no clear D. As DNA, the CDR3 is TGCAGTGCTTTGGAGCTCTACGAGCAGTACTTC. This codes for CSALELYEQYF.